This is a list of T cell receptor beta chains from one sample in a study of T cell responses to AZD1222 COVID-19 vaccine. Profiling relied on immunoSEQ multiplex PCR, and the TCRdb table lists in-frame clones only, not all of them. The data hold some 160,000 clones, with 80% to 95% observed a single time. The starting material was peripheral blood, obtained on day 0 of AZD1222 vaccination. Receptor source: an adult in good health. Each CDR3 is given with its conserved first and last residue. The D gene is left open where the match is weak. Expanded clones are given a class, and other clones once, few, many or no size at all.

CDR3nt: TGTGCCAGCAGCTTAGCGGGTCGGCAGGGTTCCTACGAGCAGTACTTC
CDR3aa: CASSLAGRQGSYEQYF
d_gene: -
abundance: -
v_gene: TRBV7-2
j_gene: TRBJ2-7

CDR3nt: TGTGCCAGCAGCAATCCGGGACACGGATTAGACGAGCAGTACTTC
CDR3aa: CASSNPGHGLDEQYF
d_gene: -
abundance: -
v_gene: TRBV7-6
j_gene: TRBJ2-7

CDR3nt: TGTGCCAGCAGCATGACCGGGACTCGGAAAAATGAGCAGTTCTTC
CDR3aa: CASSMTGTRKNEQFF
d_gene: -
abundance: few
v_gene: TRBV9
j_gene: TRBJ2-1

CDR3nt: TGTGCCAGCAGTCCCGGCTCCTACGAGCAGTACTTC
CDR3aa: CASSPGSYEQYF
d_gene: -
abundance: -
v_gene: TRBV12-3/TRBV12-4
j_gene: TRBJ2-7

CDR3nt: TGTGCCAGCAGACTACGGTTGAGCGACACCGGGGAGCTGTTTTTT
CDR3aa: CASRLRLSDTGELFF
d_gene: -
abundance: -
v_gene: TRBV7-2
j_gene: TRBJ2-2

CDR3nt: TGTGCCAGCAGCGAAGCCGGGACAGGGGCTGGAAACACCATATATTTT
CDR3aa: CASSEAGTGAGNTIYF
d_gene: TRBD1
abundance: -
v_gene: TRBV7-9
j_gene: TRBJ1-3

CDR3nt: TGTGCCAGTCGAGGGGGGAGACAGGGGATTAATGAAAAACTGTTTTTT
CDR3aa: CASRGGRQGINEKLFF
d_gene: TRBD1
abundance: -
v_gene: TRBV19
j_gene: TRBJ1-4

CDR3nt: TGTGCCAGCAGCCAAATGGTGGGGGCGGCCTATGGCTACACCTTC
CDR3aa: CASSQMVGAAYGYTF
d_gene: -
abundance: -
v_gene: TRBV4-2
j_gene: TRBJ1-2

CDR3nt: TGTGCCAGCAGCCCGGGTAGCGGGAGTAGGACAGATACGCAGTATTTT
CDR3aa: CASSPGSGSRTDTQYF
d_gene: TRBD2
abundance: once
v_gene: TRBV7-6
j_gene: TRBJ2-3

CDR3nt: TGTGCCAGCTCAAAAGGGTCCCAGGGTCAGCCCCAGCATTTT
CDR3aa: CASSKGSQGQPQHF
d_gene: -
abundance: -
v_gene: TRBV18
j_gene: TRBJ1-5

CDR3nt: TGCGCCAGCAGCCAAGATAGGGGGGAGGGCTACGAGCAGTACTTC
CDR3aa: CASSQDRGEGYEQYF
d_gene: -
abundance: -
v_gene: TRBV4-3
j_gene: TRBJ2-7

CDR3nt: TGTGCCAGCTCACCCCCTGGTGGCAGGGTGAACACTGAAGCTTTCTTT
CDR3aa: CASSPPGGRVNTEAFF
d_gene: -
abundance: -
v_gene: TRBV18
j_gene: TRBJ1-1

CDR3nt: TGTGCCAGCTCCAGGAGACTTAACACCGGGGAGCTGTTTTTT
CDR3aa: CASSRRLNTGELFF
d_gene: -
abundance: -
v_gene: TRBV21-1
j_gene: TRBJ2-2

CDR3nt: TGTGCCAGCAGTTCGGGCAGGGGGAACGCAGATACGCAGTATTTT
CDR3aa: CASSSGRGNADTQYF
d_gene: TRBD1
abundance: -
v_gene: TRBV6-5
j_gene: TRBJ2-3

CDR3nt: TGTGCCAGCAGCCCTCCGGGGGGGGCGAACACTGAAGCTTTCTTT
CDR3aa: CASSPPGGANTEAFF
d_gene: -
abundance: -
v_gene: TRBV11-1
j_gene: TRBJ1-1

CDR3nt: TGCAGCGTTGGGGGACGGGGTGTGAACACTGAAGCTTTCTTT
CDR3aa: CSVGGRGVNTEAFF
d_gene: -
abundance: -
v_gene: TRBV29-1
j_gene: TRBJ1-1

CDR3nt: TGCAGTGCTAGTAATCCTAGCGGGCTCTCCTACGAGCAGTACTTC
CDR3aa: CSASNPSGLSYEQYF
d_gene: TRBD2
abundance: -
v_gene: TRBV20-1
j_gene: TRBJ2-7

CDR3nt: TGCGCCAGCAGCCAATATCCTAGCGGGGCCTACAATGAGCAGTTCTTC
CDR3aa: CASSQYPSGAYNEQFF
d_gene: TRBD2
abundance: once
v_gene: TRBV4-1
j_gene: TRBJ2-1

CDR3nt: TGTGCCTGGAGTAAAAGGGGACTTGAAGGGGAAAAACTGTTTTTT
CDR3aa: CAWSKRGLEGEKLFF
d_gene: -
abundance: -
v_gene: TRBV30
j_gene: TRBJ1-4

CDR3nt: TGTGCCAGCAGCTTAGGGGGGGAAGCAGATACGCAGTATTTT
CDR3aa: CASSLGGEADTQYF
d_gene: -
abundance: -
v_gene: TRBV11-3
j_gene: TRBJ2-3

CDR3nt: TGTGCCAGCAGCTTCGGGAGGGCAAACTACAATGAGCAGTTCTTC
CDR3aa: CASSFGRANYNEQFF
d_gene: TRBD2
abundance: -
v_gene: TRBV7-3
j_gene: TRBJ2-1

CDR3nt: TGTGCCAGCAGCAAAGAGCCAACTCGAGAGACCCAGTACTTC
CDR3aa: CASSKEPTRETQYF
d_gene: -
abundance: -
v_gene: TRBV21-1
j_gene: TRBJ2-5

CDR3nt: TGTGCCAGCGGGGTCTTGGGGGGGGCCTCCTATAATTCACCCCTCCACTTT
CDR3aa: CASGVLGGASYNSPLHF
d_gene: -
abundance: -
v_gene: TRBV27
j_gene: TRBJ1-6

CDR3nt: TGCGCCAGCAGCTTAGGCGACAGCCGAGTGGCTGGCTACACCTTC
CDR3aa: CASSLGDSRVAGYTF
d_gene: -
abundance: -
v_gene: TRBV5-1
j_gene: TRBJ1-2

CDR3nt: TGTGCCAGCAGTTTACGCTCCCACAATGAGCAGTTCTTC
CDR3aa: CASSLRSHNEQFF
d_gene: -
abundance: once
v_gene: TRBV27
j_gene: TRBJ2-1

CDR3nt: TGTGCCACCAGTTTAACGAGTTCAGATACGCAGTATTTT
CDR3aa: CATSLTSSDTQYF
d_gene: -
abundance: -
v_gene: TRBV24-1
j_gene: TRBJ2-3

CDR3nt: TGTGCCAGCAGCTTAGGGACTAGCAACGAGCAGTACTTC
CDR3aa: CASSLGTSNEQYF
d_gene: TRBD2
abundance: once
v_gene: TRBV7-9
j_gene: TRBJ2-7

CDR3nt: TGTGCCACCAGCCTAGGGGGTCGGGGCACAGATACGCAGTATTTT
CDR3aa: CATSLGGRGTDTQYF
d_gene: -
abundance: -
v_gene: TRBV24-1
j_gene: TRBJ2-3

CDR3nt: TGTGCCAGTAGTATAGATGCGGCTCTTGGTGGCTACACCTTC
CDR3aa: CASSIDAALGGYTF
d_gene: -
abundance: -
v_gene: TRBV19
j_gene: TRBJ1-2

CDR3nt: TGTGCCAGCAGCTTAGGACATCAAGATACGCAGTATTTT
CDR3aa: CASSLGHQDTQYF
d_gene: -
abundance: -
v_gene: TRBV7-9
j_gene: TRBJ2-3

CDR3nt: TGTGCCAGCAATCAGGGGGATCAGCCCCAGCATTTT
CDR3aa: CASNQGDQPQHF
d_gene: TRBD1
abundance: few
v_gene: TRBV6-5
j_gene: TRBJ1-5

CDR3nt: TGTGCCAGCAGCTTAGAGGGCAGATCCCAGGGCGGCTACACCTTC
CDR3aa: CASSLEGRSQGGYTF
d_gene: -
abundance: -
v_gene: TRBV7-8
j_gene: TRBJ1-2

CDR3nt: TGTGCCAGCAGTACCCCCCCGGAGGGAAGCTCCTACAATGAGCAGTTCTTC
CDR3aa: CASSTPPEGSSYNEQFF
d_gene: -
abundance: -
v_gene: TRBV28
j_gene: TRBJ2-1

CDR3nt: TGCGCCAGCAGCGGGGCCGGGACAGGGAGCCGAAATGAGCAGTTCTTC
CDR3aa: CASSGAGTGSRNEQFF
d_gene: TRBD1
abundance: -
v_gene: TRBV5-1
j_gene: TRBJ2-1

CDR3nt: TGTGCCAGCAGTCGCCACCTATACAATGAGCAGTTCTTC
CDR3aa: CASSRHLYNEQFF
d_gene: -
abundance: -
v_gene: TRBV11-2
j_gene: TRBJ2-1